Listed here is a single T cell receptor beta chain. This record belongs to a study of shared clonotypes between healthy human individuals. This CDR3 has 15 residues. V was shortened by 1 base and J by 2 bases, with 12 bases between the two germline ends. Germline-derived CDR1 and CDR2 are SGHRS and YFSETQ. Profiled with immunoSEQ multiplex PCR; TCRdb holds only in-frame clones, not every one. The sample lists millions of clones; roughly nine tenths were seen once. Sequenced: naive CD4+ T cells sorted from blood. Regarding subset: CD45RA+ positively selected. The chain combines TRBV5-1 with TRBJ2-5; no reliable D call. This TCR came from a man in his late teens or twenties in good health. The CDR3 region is CASSLMPDRQETQYF. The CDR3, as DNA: TGCGCCAGCAGCTTGATGCCAGATCGGCAAGAGACCCAGTACTTC.